This T cell receptor beta chain originates from a study of shared clonotypes between healthy human individuals. General study results and limits: Some naive CD4 clonotypes, roughly 4.8%, turned up in common across four donors.

CDR1 is MDHEN, CDR2 SYDVKM, per germline. Trimming shortened V by 1 base and J by 7 bases, and 13 bases separated the two germline ends. This CDR3 comprises 14 residues. Assay: immunoSEQ multiplex PCR; the TCRdb copy retains only in-frame clones and omits some. The table lists 2,500,000 or so clones, 80% to 95% of them singletons, with around 0.4% in the top ten. Turning to this clone: Its antigen remains unknown.

Sequencing input: naive CD4+ T cells from PBMCs. Subset indicated: CD45RA+ positively selected. The chain employs TRBV28 and TRBJ2-5, with unresolved D. This receptor was obtained from a man aged 18 to 30 in good health. Some clones in this sample may be carry-over from other donors' samples. The CDR3 DNA is TGTGCCAGCAGTTTATTTAATGGTGAAGGGACCCAGTACTTC. Translated, it gives CASSLFNGEGTQYF.